This passage covers 19 T cell receptor beta chains from one sample sequenced in a study of PD-L1 blockade in urothelial cancer. Sequencing was performed with immunoSEQ multiplex PCR; in TCRdb, only in-frame clones are kept and a portion is missing. The sample contains 45,000 to 60,000 clones, about 90% of which appear only once. The sample was PBMCs, taken around atezolizumab (anti-PD-L1) treatment. These receptors all stem from a man in his 60s with urothelial cancer.

This clone was observed a handful of times. The DNA for the CDR3 is TGCGCCAGCAGCTGGTTATCAGGGAATCTATACGAGCAGTACTTC. It translates to CASSWLSGNLYEQYF. This rearrangement joins TRBV5-1 to TRBJ2-7; tentatively, D is TRBD1 (5 bases). Between the trimmed V and J ends, which lost 3 bases and 4 bases, there was a span of 17 bases. This CDR3 spans 15 amino acids. The germline V gene encodes CDR1 SGHRS and CDR2 YFSETQ.

As concerns this clone: The same CDR3 arises from other DNA sequences in this sample as well. V and J are TRBV5-1 and TRBJ2-3; D is undetermined. The V end was cut by 1 base, the J end by 3 bases, with 3 bases between. Germline lookup yields CDR1 SGHRS and CDR2 YFSETQ. The CDR3 has 12 residues. The CDR3 protein is CASSLSTDTQYF. CDR3 in DNA: TGCGCCAGCAGCTTGTCGACAGATACGCAGTATTTT.

V is TRBV19 and J is TRBJ2-5; D may be TRBD1 (5 bases). The CDR3 extends over 15 amino acids. V was clipped by 1 base and J by 1 base, with 10 bases between them. Germline CDR1 LNHDA, CDR2 SQIVND (reference sequence). The CDR3, as DNA: TGTGCCAGTAGTATAGTGTCAGGGATCCAAGAGACCCAGTACTTC. This sequence encodes CASSIVSGIQETQYF.

This clone has only one observation. J is TRBJ2-7 and V is TRBV25-1; 7 bases are a match to TRBD2. V lost 6 bases and J lost 3; bases outside the gene matches: 11. Germline values: CDR1 MGHDK, CDR2 SYGVNS. The CDR3 contains 15 residues. CDR3 in DNA: TGTGCCAGCAGGGGAGGGGTTGGGGATTTCTACGAGCAGTACTTC. Its protein is CASRGGVGDFYEQYF.

The chain uses TRBV5-1 and TRBJ1-5, with TRBD1 matching over 12 bases. The CDR3 is 15 residues long. With V trimmed by 4 bases and J by 6 bases, 5 bases remained unmatched. Germline lookup yields CDR1 SGHRS and CDR2 YFSETQ. For the CDR3, the DNA is TGCGCCAGCAGCCCCGGGACAGGGGGCGGTCAGCCCCAGCATTTT. Translating it yields CASSPGTGGGQPQHF.

This chain links TRBV27 with TRBJ1-1; D is ambiguous. Germline CDR1 MNHEY, CDR2 SMNVEV (reference sequence). The CDR3 totals 12 residues. The germline V and J ends were trimmed by 2 bases and 9 bases, with 10 bases remaining between them. The CDR3 loop is CASSLIPGKAFF. CDR3 sequence (DNA): TGTGCCAGCAGTTTAATTCCGGGGAAAGCTTTCTTT.

The CDR3 reads CASSSTGPYNSPLHF. The CDR3 nucleotides read TGTGCCAGCAGTTCCACAGGGCCCTATAATTCACCCCTCCACTTT. The rearrangement links TRBV27 to TRBJ1-6; tentatively, D is TRBD1 (6 bases). The V and J ends lost 4 bases and 2 bases respectively, with 9 bases between them. The CDR3 covers 15 residues. The germline CDR1 and CDR2 sequences are MNHEY and SMNVEV (reference sequence).

By share, this clone counts as medium-sized (0.01 to 0.1%). The chain employs TRBV27 and TRBJ2-1; 11 bases are a match to TRBD2. The CDR3 has 14 residues. After removal of 6 bases from V and 3 bases from J, the junction contained 1 base not matched to a gene. Germline V gene data show CDR1 as MNHEY and CDR2 as SMNVEV (reference sequence). CDR3 loop: CASRLAGGYNEQFF. The CDR3 bases are TGTGCCAGCAGGCTAGCGGGGGGCTACAATGAGCAGTTCTTC.

The chain carries TRBV19 and TRBJ2-7, with TRBD1 as a possible D gene (5 bases). The germline V gene has CDR1 LNHDA and CDR2 SQIVND (reference sequence). The V end lost 5 bases, the J end lost 1 base, and 15 bases lay between the germline ends. The CDR3 has 15 residues. CDR3 loop: CASSGRIRDSYEQYF. The CDR3 nucleotides read TGTGCCAGTAGTGGTAGAATCAGGGATTCCTACGAGCAGTACTTC.

This chain links TRBV6-6 with TRBJ2-1; 9 bases map to TRBD1. Germline V CDR1 and CDR2: MNHNY, SVGAGI (reference sequence). This CDR3 comprises 16 residues. Trimming at V came to 7 bases and at J to 5 bases, leaving 12 bases not matched to a gene. The CDR3 is CASKQTGGGDNNEQFF. The CDR3 DNA reads TGTGCCAGCAAACAAACAGGGGGCGGAGACAACAATGAGCAGTTCTTC.

In this sample, this clone turned up a few times. The chain's CDR3 is CASSQGRNTEAFF. Written as DNA, the CDR3 is TGTGCCAGTAGTCAGGGAAGGAACACTGAAGCTTTCTTT. This rearrangement joins TRBV19 to TRBJ1-1; TRBD1 is a possible D gene (5 bases). The CDR3 totals 13 residues. V gave up 5 bases and J gave up 1 base, with 8 bases separating them. The germline V gene has CDR1 LNHDA and CDR2 SQIVND (reference sequence).

The gene calls are TRBV10-3 and TRBJ2-1; 8 bases line up with TRBD2. The CDR3 is 15 amino acids. The germline V gene has CDR1 ENHRY and CDR2 SYGVKD. The V gene end was trimmed by 7 bases and the J gene end by 7 bases; junction bases not matched to a gene: 12. The DNA of the CDR3 is TGTGCCATCATGCTGGGGCGGGGGGCAGGGAATGAGCAGTTCTTC. It encodes CAIMLGRGAGNEQFF.

Written as DNA, the CDR3 is TGTGCCACCAGCAGATTTAGGGGGACAGGGGGGTTCACCGGGGAGCTGTTTTTT. This sequence encodes CATSRFRGTGGFTGELFF. This chain uses TRBV15 with TRBJ2-2, with 11 bases that match TRBD1. There are 18 residues in the CDR3. The V segment lost 2 bases and the J segment 4 bases; nucleotides outside the gene matches: 9. Per germline, CDR1 LNHNV and CDR2 YYDKDF (reference sequence). Together with reference TRBV15 and TRBJ2-2, the CDR3 gives the full variable domain: DAMVIQNPRYQVTQFGKPVTLSCSQTLNHNVMYWYQQKSSQAPKLLFHYYDKDFNNEADTPDNFQSRRPNTSFCFLDIRSPGLGDTAMYLCATSRFRGTGGFTGELFFGEGSRLTVL.

The chain employs TRBV12-5 and TRBJ1-6; no definite D call. The CDR3 length is 14 residues. V lost 7 bases and J lost 13, with 20 bases in between. Germline values: CDR1 LGHNT, CDR2 FRNRAP. This chain's CDR3 is CASDPAGFERPLHF. CDR3 sequence (DNA): TGTGCTAGTGATCCTGCGGGGTTTGAGAGGCCCCTCCACTTT.

In DNA, the CDR3 is TGTGCCAGCTCACTCTCCGGGGATACGCAGTATTTT. It yields the protein CASSLSGDTQYF. The chain couples TRBV18 to TRBJ2-3; no reliable D call. This CDR3 has 12 residues. V was clipped by 4 bases and J by 6 bases, with 8 bases between them. CDR1 is KGHSH and CDR2 is LQKENI in the germline V gene.

Written as DNA, the CDR3 is TGTGCCAGCAGCGCCTCAGGGGTTGGAGAGACCCAGTACTTC. Translating gives CASSASGVGETQYF. The rearrangement joins TRBV7-2 to TRBJ2-5; D may be TRBD1 (6 bases). Germline values: CDR1 SGHTA, CDR2 FQGNSA. V gave up 5 bases and J gave up 4 bases, with 14 bases separating them. The CDR3 covers 14 residues.

This chain links TRBV7-2 with TRBJ1-2; 10 bases map to TRBD1. Germline values: CDR1 SGHTA, CDR2 FQGNSA. CDR3 length equals 16 residues. V dropped 1 base and J dropped 7; count of bases not matched to a gene: 9. The CDR3 nucleotides read TGTGCCAGCAGCTTAGGGGGAGGACAGGGGGTTGCTGGCTACACCTTC. Its protein is CASSLGGGQGVAGYTF.

This chain joins TRBV25-1 and TRBJ2-7; D is perhaps TRBD2 (5 bases). This CDR3 comprises 14 residues. Deletions cut 4 bases from V and 0 bases from J, with 10 bases between. The germline CDR1 and CDR2 sequences are MGHDK and SYGVNS. CDR3 bases: TGTGCCAGCAGTGCCTCGGGGTACTCCTACGAGCAGTACTTC. Translating gives CASSASGYSYEQYF.

The chain combines TRBV6-6 with TRBJ1-2, with 10 bases aligning to TRBD1. CDR1 is MNHNY and CDR2 is SVGAGI in the germline V gene (reference sequence). The J segment lost 8 bases and the V segment lost 6 bases, leaving 6 bases of the junction unmatched. The CDR3 sequence is 13 residues long. The CDR3 protein is CASRRQGAWGYTF. CDR3 DNA sequence: TGTGCCAGCAGACGACAGGGGGCATGGGGCTACACCTTC.